This TCR beta chain was obtained from a study of T cells in localized non-small cell lung cancer. Overall study findings and caveats: Among the tissues sampled, uninvolved adjacent lung had the highest T cell clonality, above tumor. Among the top 100 tumor clones, a median about 58 appeared in adjacent lung. There was an association of higher blood T cell density with longer overall survival.

Repertoires were generated with immunoSEQ multiplex PCR, while TCRdb's copy carries only in-frame clones and drops some. Of tens of thousands of clones detected, approximately 88% appear once; the ten largest clones hold over 5%. Trimming removed 0 bases at V and 0 bases at J, with 12 bases between. CDR1 and CDR2 (germline): MNHEY, SVGAGI. The CDR3 has 16 residues. With regard to this clone: Its matching antigen is unknown.

The sequence was collected from a man aged 40 to 75 with stage II lung adenocarcinoma. The chain links TRBV6-5 to TRBJ2-7; either TRBD1 or TRBD2 may fit D (6 bases each). The sample consisted of PBMCs, taken before any cancer treatment. CDR3 protein: CASSYSAGGGSYEQYF. In DNA, the CDR3 is TGTGCCAGCAGTTACTCCGCTGGAGGGGGCTCCTACGAGCAGTACTTC.